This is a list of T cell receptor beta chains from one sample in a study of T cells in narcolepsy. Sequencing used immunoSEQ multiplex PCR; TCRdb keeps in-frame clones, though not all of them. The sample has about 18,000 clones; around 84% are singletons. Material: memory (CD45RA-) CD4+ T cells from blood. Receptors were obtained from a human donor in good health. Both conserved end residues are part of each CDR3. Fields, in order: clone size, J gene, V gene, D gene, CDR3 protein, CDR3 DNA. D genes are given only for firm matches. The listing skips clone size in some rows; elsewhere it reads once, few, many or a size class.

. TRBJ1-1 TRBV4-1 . CASSHSARVSRPNTEAFF TGCGCCAGCAGCCACTCAGCCCGAGTTTCAAGACCTAACACTGAAGCTTTCTTT
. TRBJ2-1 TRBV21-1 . CARPLGQDDEQFF TGTGCCAGACCCCTTGGGCAGGACGATGAGCAGTTCTTC
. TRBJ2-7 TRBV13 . CASSPPGGSQGTYEQYF TGTGCCAGCAGCCCCCCTGGGGGGAGTCAGGGTACCTACGAGCAGTACTTC
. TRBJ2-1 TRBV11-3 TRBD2 CASSLVAGVRQNEQFF TGTGCCAGCAGCTTAGTTGCGGGAGTCAGGCAGAATGAGCAGTTCTTC
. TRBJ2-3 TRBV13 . CASSFRKSVSDTQYF TGTGCCAGCAGCTTCCGCAAGAGTGTCTCAGATACGCAGTATTTT
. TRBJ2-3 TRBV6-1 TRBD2 CASSSTSGLTDTQYF TGTGCCAGCAGTAGCACTAGCGGGCTCACAGATACGCAGTATTTT
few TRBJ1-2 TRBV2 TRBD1 CASRRFWGTGVSGYTF TGTGCCAGCCGTCGGTTTTGGGGGACAGGGGTATCTGGCTACACCTTC
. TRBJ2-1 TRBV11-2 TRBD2 CASSTPTSGYNEQFF TGTGCCAGCAGCACCCCGACTAGCGGATACAATGAGCAGTTCTTC
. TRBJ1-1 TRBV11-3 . CASSLEGGLGTEAFF TGTGCCAGCAGCTTAGAGGGGGGGTTGGGCACTGAAGCTTTCTTT
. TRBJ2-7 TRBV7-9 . CASSPPGNTYEQYF TGTGCCAGCAGCCCCCCCGGGAACACCTACGAGCAGTACTTC
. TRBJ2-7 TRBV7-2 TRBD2 CASSLDGGSSYEQYF TGTGCCAGCAGCTTAGACGGCGGGAGCTCCTACGAGCAGTACTTC
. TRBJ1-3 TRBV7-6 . CASSSGSSGNTIYF TGTGCCAGCAGCTCAGGGTCCTCTGGAAACACCATATATTTT
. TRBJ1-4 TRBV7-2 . CASSFGRSPNEKLFF TGTGCCAGCAGCTTCGGAAGAAGCCCCAATGAAAAACTGTTTTTT
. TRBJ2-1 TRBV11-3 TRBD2 CASSPGLAGDKYNEQFF TGTGCCAGCAGCCCAGGACTAGCGGGAGACAAATACAATGAGCAGTTCTTC
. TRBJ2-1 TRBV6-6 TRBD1 CASSSDWTGTLGEQFF TGTGCCAGCAGTTCCGATTGGACAGGGACTTTAGGTGAGCAGTTCTTC
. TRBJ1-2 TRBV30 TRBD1 CALPTGEGYTF TGTGCCTTACCTACAGGGGAAGGCTACACCTTC
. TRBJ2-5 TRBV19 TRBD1 CASSTRTGGQETQYF TGTGCCAGTAGTACCCGGACAGGGGGCCAAGAGACCCAGTACTTC
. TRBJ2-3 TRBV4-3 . CASSQDVITGVGTDTQYF TGCGCCAGCAGCCAAGACGTTATCACGGGAGTGGGCACAGATACGCAGTATTTT
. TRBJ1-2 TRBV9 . CASSVSTTGPYGYTF TGTGCCAGCAGCGTATCGACAACCGGTCCCTATGGCTACACCTTC
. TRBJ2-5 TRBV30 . CAWREGQLGIFRETQYF TGTGCCTGGAGAGAAGGGCAGTTGGGCATTTTCCGGGAGACCCAGTACTTC
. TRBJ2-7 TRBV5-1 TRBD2 CASSLDPGGGLYEQYF TGCGCCAGCAGCTTGGATCCAGGCGGGGGGCTCTACGAGCAGTACTTC
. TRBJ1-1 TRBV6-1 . CASSETRDTKAFF TGTGCCAGCAGTGAAACCAGGGACACAAAAGCTTTCTTT
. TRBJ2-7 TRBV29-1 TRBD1 CSVGWDRPYEQYF TGCAGCGTTGGGTGGGACAGACCCTACGAGCAGTACTTC
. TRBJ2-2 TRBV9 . CASTPTLGAGTGELFF TGTGCCAGCACCCCAACCCTCGGGGCGGGCACCGGGGAGCTGTTTTTT
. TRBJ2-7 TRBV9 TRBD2 CASSVGRAGAEQYF TGTGCCAGCAGCGTAGGTCGAGCGGGGGCCGAGCAGTACTTC
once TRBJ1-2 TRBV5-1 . CASSPGVGTLVFYGYTF TGCGCCAGCAGCCCGGGGGTTGGCACCCTAGTATTCTATGGCTACACCTTC
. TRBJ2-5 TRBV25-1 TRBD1 CASSEGTGGLETQYF TGTGCCAGCAGTGAAGGGACAGGGGGCTTAGAGACCCAGTACTTC
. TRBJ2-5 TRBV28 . CASSLSLGLQETQYF TGTGCCAGCAGTTTATCTCTTGGACTTCAAGAGACCCAGTACTTC
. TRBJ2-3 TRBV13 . CASSFNIGTDTQYF TGTGCCAGCAGCTTTAATATAGGCACAGATACGCAGTATTTT
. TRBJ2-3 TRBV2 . CASRQGGDTQYF TGTGCCAGCAGACAGGGCGGCGATACGCAGTATTTT
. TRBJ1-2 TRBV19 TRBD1 CASSSGTGTNYGYTF TGTGCCAGTAGTTCCGGGACAGGTACTAACTATGGCTACACCTTC
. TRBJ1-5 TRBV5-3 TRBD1 CARSPTGGLSNQPQHF TGTGCCAGAAGTCCTACAGGGGGTTTGAGCAATCAGCCCCAGCATTTT
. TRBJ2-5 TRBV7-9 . CASSFGLQETQYF TGTGCCAGCAGCTTTGGGCTTCAAGAGACCCAGTACTTC
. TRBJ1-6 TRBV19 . CASSFSNSPLHF TGTGCCAGTAGCTTCTCGAATTCACCCCTCCACTTT
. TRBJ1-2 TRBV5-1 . CASSKGDRLARGANYGYTF TGCGCCAGCAGTAAGGGGGACCGGCTGGCCCGCGGGGCTAACTATGGCTACACCTTC
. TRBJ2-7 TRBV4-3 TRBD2 CASSRGLAEQGFYEQYF TGCGCCAGCAGCCGGGGACTAGCGGAGCAGGGTTTTTACGAGCAGTACTTC
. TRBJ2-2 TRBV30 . CAWSVGLAGTGELFF TGTGCCTGGAGTGTAGGGCTCGCAGGCACCGGGGAGCTGTTTTTT
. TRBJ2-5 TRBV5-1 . CASSATGQETQYF TGCGCCAGCAGCGCGACAGGCCAAGAGACCCAGTACTTC
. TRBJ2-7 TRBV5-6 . CTYLCASSLRGYEQYF .
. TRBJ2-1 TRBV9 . CASSVVSVNYNEQFF TGTGCCAGCAGCGTAGTCAGCGTAAATTACAATGAGCAGTTCTTC
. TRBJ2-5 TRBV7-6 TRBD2 CASSFGGSVETQYF TGTGCTAGCAGCTTTGGCGGGAGTGTAGAGACCCAGTACTTC
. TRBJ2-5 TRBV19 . CASNRDTRETQYF TGTGCCAGTAACCGGGATACTAGGGAGACCCAGTACTTC
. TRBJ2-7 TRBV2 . CASSEAGMLGVEQYF TGTGCCAGCAGTGAAGCTGGGATGCTAGGTGTCGAGCAGTACTTC
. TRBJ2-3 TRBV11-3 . CASSLTIKGDTDTQYF TGTGCCAGCAGCTTAACTATCAAGGGAGACACAGATACGCAGTATTTT
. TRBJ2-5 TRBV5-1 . CASSLASGLSVTQYF TGCGCCAGCAGCTTGGCCTCCGGACTCTCAGTAACCCAGTACTTC
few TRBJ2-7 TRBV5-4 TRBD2 CASSGSPGLSYEQYF TGTGCCAGCAGCGGCTCCCCGGGACTATCCTACGAGCAGTACTTC